This entry lists 6 T cell receptor beta chains sequenced from one sample in a study of blood T cell repertoires in COVID-19. Sequenced by immunoSEQ multiplex PCR; TCRdb stores in-frame clones only, minus some. The sample contains roughly 200,000 clones, approximately 85% of which appear only once. The source material was peripheral blood. These receptors all come from a woman of 80 years or more with acute or convalescent COVID-19.

The chain couples TRBV6-2 or TRBV6-3 to TRBJ1-2, with TRBD1 identical over 10 bases. J was trimmed by 5 bases and V by 6 bases; bases with no gene match: 9. The CDR3 extends over 15 amino acids. Per the germline V gene, CDR1 is MNHEY and CDR2 is SVGEGT. As DNA, the CDR3 is TGTGCCAGCAGCAAACCGGGACAGGGGATGTATGGCTACACCTTC. Protein product: CASSKPGQGMYGYTF.

The sample holds a few counts of this clone. The chain carries TRBV6-6 and TRBJ1-4; 10 bases are a match to TRBD1. CDR1 and CDR2 (germline): MNHNY, SVGAGI (reference sequence). V was clipped by 11 bases and J by 7 bases; unmatched bases: 10. There are 14 residues in the CDR3. CDR3 sequence (DNA): TGTGCCGGAAGTGGGGACAGGGGTAGTGAAAAACTGTTTTTT. Translation gives CAGSGDRGSEKLFF.

The J gene is TRBJ1-1, the V gene TRBV3-1 (or the pseudogene TRBV3-2), with D possibly being TRBD1 (6 bases). Germline V CDR1 and CDR2: LGHDT, YNNKEL (reference sequence). The V end lost 4 bases, the J end lost 0 bases, and 12 bases lay between the germline ends. The CDR3 is 15 residues long. CDR3 DNA: TGTGCCAGCAGCCTAAGGGGGGGATTGAACACTGAAGCTTTCTTT. This encodes CASSLRGGLNTEAFF.

The genes are TRBV7-2 and TRBJ1-1, with D hard to call. The germline V gene has CDR1 SGHTA and CDR2 FQGNSA. The CDR3 consists of 12 residues. V was pared by 3 bases and J by 6 bases, with 8 bases between. CDR3: CASSFSVSEAFF. The CDR3 DNA is TGTGCCAGCAGCTTTAGTGTATCTGAAGCTTTCTTT.

The chain uses TRBV7-2 and TRBJ2-1; 7 bases align to TRBD2. Germline CDR1 reads SGHTA; CDR2 reads FQGNSA. This CDR3 has 15 residues. J gave up 4 bases and V 1 base, and 4 bases lay outside the gene matches. For the CDR3, the DNA is TGTGCCAGCAGCTTAGGGGGGACTATGTACAATGAGCAGTTCTTC. As protein: CASSLGGTMYNEQFF.

This chain connects TRBV9 to TRBJ1-2; no clear D. The CDR3 spans 13 residues. The V gene lost 9 bases and the J gene lost 2 bases, with 14 bases spanning the gap. Germline lookup yields CDR1 SGDLS and CDR2 YYNGEE. The CDR3 nucleotides are TGTGCCACCAGTAAAGTCGGGAACTATGGCTACACCTTC. This codes for CATSKVGNYGYTF.